This T cell receptor (beta chain) emerged from a study of siplizumab effects on memory and regulatory T cells. Of note for this clone: The antigen is not known.

Data came from immunoSEQ multiplex PCR; TCRdb stores just in-frame clones and leaves some out. The sample includes fewer than 110,000 clones, 80% to 95% of them seen just once. Study-level findings and limits: It was never confirmed that proliferating Tregs from siplizumab cultures were suppressive.

This clonotype was sampled from a human donor in good health. Sequencing was carried out using non-Treg CD4+ T cells sorted from blood.

The CDR3 here is CATSPPPGFNYGYTF. The CDR3 nucleotides are TGTGCCACCAGCCCCCCTCCCGGGTTTAACTATGGCTACACCTTC. The chain links TRBV15 to TRBJ1-2; D unclear. This CDR3 region has 15 residues. V shed 5 bases and J shed 1 base, with 14 bases lying between them. Germline V gene lookup returns CDR1 LNHNV and CDR2 YYDKDF (reference sequence). The full variable domain, its missing parts supplied by reference TRBV15 and TRBJ1-2, is DAMVIQNPRYQVTQFGKPVTLSCSQTLNHNVMYWYQQKSSQAPKLLFHYYDKDFNNEADTPDNFQSRRPNTSFCFLDIRSPGLGDTAMYLCATSPPPGFNYGYTFGSGTRLTVV.